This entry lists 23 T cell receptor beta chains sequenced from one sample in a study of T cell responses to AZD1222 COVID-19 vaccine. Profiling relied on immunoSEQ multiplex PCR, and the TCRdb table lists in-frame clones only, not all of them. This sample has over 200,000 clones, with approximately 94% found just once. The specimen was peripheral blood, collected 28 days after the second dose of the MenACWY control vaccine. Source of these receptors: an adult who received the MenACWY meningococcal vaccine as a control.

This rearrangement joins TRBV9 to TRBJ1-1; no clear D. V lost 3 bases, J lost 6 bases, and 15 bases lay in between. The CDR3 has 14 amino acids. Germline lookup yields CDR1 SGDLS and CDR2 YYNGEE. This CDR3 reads CASSEGKSNPEAFF. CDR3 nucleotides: TGTGCCAGCAGCGAAGGGAAGAGTAACCCTGAAGCTTTCTTT. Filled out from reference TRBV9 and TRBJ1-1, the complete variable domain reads DSGVTQTPKHLITATGQRVTLRCSPRSGDLSVYWYQQSLDQGLQFLIQYYNGEERAKGNILERFSAQQFPDLHSELNLSSLELGDSALYFCASSEGKSNPEAFFGQGTRLTVV.

CDR3 DNA sequence: TGTGCCACCATGCGGGACAGGGCGTCCGAGCAGTACTTC. This encodes CATMRDRASEQYF. This chain links TRBV27 with TRBJ2-7, with 9 bases lining up with TRBD1. CDR3 length: 13 amino acids. The J segment lost 6 bases and the V segment lost 10 bases, leaving 10 bases of the junction unmatched. Germline lookup yields CDR1 MNHEY and CDR2 SMNVEV (reference sequence).

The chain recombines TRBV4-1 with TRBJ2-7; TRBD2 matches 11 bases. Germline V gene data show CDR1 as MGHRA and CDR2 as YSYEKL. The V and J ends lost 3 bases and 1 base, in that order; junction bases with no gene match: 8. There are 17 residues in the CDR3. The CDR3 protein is CASSHATSGETSYEQYF. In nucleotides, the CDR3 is TGCGCCAGCAGCCATGCGACTAGCGGGGAGACTTCCTACGAGCAGTACTTC.

As DNA, the CDR3 is TGTGCCAGCAGCCATGGGTTGCAGACCCAGTACTTC. This gives the protein CASSHGLQTQYF. The V gene is TRBV7-2, the J gene TRBJ2-5; no clear D. Per germline, CDR1 SGHTA and CDR2 FQGNSA. The germline V and J ends were trimmed by 5 bases and 6 bases, with 10 bases remaining between them. The CDR3 loop spans 12 amino acids.

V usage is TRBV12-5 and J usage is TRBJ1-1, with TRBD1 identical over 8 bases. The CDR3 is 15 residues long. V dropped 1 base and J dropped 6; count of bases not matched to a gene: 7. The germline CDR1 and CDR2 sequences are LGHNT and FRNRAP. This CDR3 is CASGLADRELAEAFF. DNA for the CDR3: TGTGCTAGTGGTTTGGCGGACAGGGAATTGGCTGAAGCTTTCTTT.

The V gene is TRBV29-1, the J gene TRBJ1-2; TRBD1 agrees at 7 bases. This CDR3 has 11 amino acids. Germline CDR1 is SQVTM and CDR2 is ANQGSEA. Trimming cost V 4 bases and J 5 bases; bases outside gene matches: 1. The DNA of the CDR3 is TGCAGCGTTGCAGGGGGGTATGGCTACACCTTC. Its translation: CSVAGGYGYTF.

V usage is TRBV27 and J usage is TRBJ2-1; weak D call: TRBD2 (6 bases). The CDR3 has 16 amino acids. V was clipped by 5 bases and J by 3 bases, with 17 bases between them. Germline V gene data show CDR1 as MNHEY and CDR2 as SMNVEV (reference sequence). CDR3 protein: CASSRPFGGNYNEQFF. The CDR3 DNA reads TGTGCCAGCAGTCGCCCCTTTGGCGGGAACTACAATGAGCAGTTCTTC.

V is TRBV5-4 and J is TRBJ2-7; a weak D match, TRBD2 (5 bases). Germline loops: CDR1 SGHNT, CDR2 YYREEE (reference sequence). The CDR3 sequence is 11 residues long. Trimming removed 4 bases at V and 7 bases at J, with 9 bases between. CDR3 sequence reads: CASSAPGEQYF. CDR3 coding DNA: TGTGCCAGCAGCGCCCCGGGAGAGCAGTACTTC.

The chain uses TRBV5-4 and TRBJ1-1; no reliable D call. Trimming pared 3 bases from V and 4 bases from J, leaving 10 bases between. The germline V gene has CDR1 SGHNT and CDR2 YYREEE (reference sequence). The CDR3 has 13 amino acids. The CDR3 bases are TGTGCCAGCAGCTCAAGTGCGGGCACTGAAGCTTTCTTT. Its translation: CASSSSAGTEAFF.

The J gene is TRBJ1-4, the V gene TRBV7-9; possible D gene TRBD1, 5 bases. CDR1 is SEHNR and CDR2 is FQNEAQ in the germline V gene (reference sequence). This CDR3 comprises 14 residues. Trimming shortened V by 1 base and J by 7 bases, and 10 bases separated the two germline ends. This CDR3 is CASSLGTGVEKLFF. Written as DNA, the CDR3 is TGTGCCAGCAGCTTAGGCACAGGAGTTGAAAAACTGTTTTTT. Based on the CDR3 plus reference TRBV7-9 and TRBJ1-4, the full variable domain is DTGVSQNPRHKITKRGQNVTFRCDPISEHNRLYWYRQTLGQGPEFLTYFQNEAQLEKSRLLSDRFSAERPKGSFSTLEIQRTEQGDSAMYLCASSLGTGVEKLFFGSGTQLSVL.

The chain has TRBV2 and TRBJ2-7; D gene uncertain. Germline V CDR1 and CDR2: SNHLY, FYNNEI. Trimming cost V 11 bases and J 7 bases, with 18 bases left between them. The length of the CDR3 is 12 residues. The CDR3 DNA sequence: TGTGCCCACACCGGGCCCCATGGGGAGCAGTACTTC. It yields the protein CAHTGPHGEQYF.

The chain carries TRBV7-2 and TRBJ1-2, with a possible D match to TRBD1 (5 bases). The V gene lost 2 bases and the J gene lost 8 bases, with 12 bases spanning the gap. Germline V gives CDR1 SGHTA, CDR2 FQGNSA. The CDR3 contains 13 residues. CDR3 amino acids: CASSLQGRPGYTF. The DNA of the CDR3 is TGTGCCAGCAGCTTACAGGGACGCCCAGGCTACACCTTC.

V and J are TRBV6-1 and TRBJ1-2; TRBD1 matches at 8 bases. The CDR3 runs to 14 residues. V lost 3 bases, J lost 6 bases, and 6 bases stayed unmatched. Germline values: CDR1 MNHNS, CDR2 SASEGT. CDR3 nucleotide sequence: TGTGCCAGCAGTGACAACGGACAGGGAGATGGCTACACCTTC. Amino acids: CASSDNGQGDGYTF.

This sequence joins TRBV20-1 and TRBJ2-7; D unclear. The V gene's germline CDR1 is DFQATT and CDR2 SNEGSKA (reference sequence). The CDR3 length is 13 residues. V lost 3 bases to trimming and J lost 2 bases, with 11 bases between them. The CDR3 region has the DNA TGCAGTGCTAGTTCCAGATTGGCCTACGAGCAGTACTTC. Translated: CSASSRLAYEQYF.

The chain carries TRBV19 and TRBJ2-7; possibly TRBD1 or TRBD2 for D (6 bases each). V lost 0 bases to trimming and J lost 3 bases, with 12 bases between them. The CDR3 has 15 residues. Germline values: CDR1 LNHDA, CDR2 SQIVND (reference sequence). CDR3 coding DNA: TGTGCCAGTAGTATAGATCGGGGGCCCTACTACGAGCAGTACTTC. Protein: CASSIDRGPYYEQYF. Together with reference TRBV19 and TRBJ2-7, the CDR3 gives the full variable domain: DGGITQSPKYLFRKEGQNVTLSCEQNLNHDAMYWYRQDPGQGLRLIYYSQIVNDFQKGDIAEGYSVSREKKESFPLTVTSAQKNPTAFYLCASSIDRGPYYEQYFGPGTRLTVT.

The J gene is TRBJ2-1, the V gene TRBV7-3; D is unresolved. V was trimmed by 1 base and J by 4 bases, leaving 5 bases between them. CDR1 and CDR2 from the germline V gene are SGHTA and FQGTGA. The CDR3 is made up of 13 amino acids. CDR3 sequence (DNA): TGTGCCAGCAGCTTAATGAGGTACAATGAGCAGTTCTTC. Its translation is CASSLMRYNEQFF.

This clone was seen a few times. CDR3 in amino acids: CASTEGLGGYTF. CDR3 bases: TGTGCCAGCACCGAAGGATTAGGTGGCTACACCTTC. This chain connects TRBV12-3 or TRBV12-4 to TRBJ1-2; D gene uncertain. This CDR3 has 12 amino acids. Trimming stripped 7 bases from V and 7 bases from J, with 13 bases between.

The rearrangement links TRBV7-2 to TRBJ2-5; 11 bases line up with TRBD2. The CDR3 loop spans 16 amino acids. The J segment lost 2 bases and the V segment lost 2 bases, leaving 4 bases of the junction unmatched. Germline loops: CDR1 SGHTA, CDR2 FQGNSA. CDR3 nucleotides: TGTGCCAGCAGCTTAAGACTAGCGGGGAAGCAAGAGACCCAGTACTTC. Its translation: CASSLRLAGKQETQYF.

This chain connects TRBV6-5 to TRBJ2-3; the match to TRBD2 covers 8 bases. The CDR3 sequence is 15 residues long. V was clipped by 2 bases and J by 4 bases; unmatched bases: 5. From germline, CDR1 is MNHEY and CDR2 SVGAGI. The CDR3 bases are TGTGCCAGCAGTTACGGCATCGGGGGGGCAGATACGCAGTATTTT. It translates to CASSYGIGGADTQYF.

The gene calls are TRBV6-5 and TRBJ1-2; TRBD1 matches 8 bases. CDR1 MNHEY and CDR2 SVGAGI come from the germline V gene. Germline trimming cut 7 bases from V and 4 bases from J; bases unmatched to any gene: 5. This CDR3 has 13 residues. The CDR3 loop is CASTGGDFYGYTF. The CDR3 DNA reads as TGTGCCAGCACAGGGGGCGATTTCTATGGCTACACCTTC.

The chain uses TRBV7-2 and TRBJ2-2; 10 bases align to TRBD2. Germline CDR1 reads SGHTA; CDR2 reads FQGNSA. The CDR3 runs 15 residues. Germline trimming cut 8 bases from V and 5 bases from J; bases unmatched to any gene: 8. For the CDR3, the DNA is TGTGCCAGCCTCCGTCTAGCGGGGGTTACCGGGGAGCTGTTTTTT. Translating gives CASLRLAGVTGELFF. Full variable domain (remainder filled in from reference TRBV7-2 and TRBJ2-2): GAGVSQSPSNKVTEKGKDVELRCDPISGHTALYWYRQSLGQGLEFLIYFQGNSAPDKSGLPSDRFSAERTGGSVSTLTIQRTQQEDSAVYLCASLRLAGVTGELFFGEGSRLTVL.

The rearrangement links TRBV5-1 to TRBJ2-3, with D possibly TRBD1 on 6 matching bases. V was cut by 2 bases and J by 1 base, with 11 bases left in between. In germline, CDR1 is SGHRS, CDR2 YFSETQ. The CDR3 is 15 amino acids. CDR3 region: CASSLGDTGTDTQYF. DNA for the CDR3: TGCGCCAGCAGCTTAGGGGACACCGGCACAGATACGCAGTATTTT.

The CDR3 bases are TGTGCCAGCAGCCATCGAGGACTAGCCGGGGGTGGAGATACGCAGTATTTT. This codes for CASSHRGLAGGGDTQYF. The V and J genes are TRBV3-1 (or the pseudogene TRBV3-2) and TRBJ2-3, with 8 bases identical to TRBD2. The germline V gene has CDR1 LGHDT and CDR2 YNNKEL (reference sequence). This CDR3 is built from 17 residues. V gave up 3 bases and J gave up 5 bases; unmatched junction bases: 13.